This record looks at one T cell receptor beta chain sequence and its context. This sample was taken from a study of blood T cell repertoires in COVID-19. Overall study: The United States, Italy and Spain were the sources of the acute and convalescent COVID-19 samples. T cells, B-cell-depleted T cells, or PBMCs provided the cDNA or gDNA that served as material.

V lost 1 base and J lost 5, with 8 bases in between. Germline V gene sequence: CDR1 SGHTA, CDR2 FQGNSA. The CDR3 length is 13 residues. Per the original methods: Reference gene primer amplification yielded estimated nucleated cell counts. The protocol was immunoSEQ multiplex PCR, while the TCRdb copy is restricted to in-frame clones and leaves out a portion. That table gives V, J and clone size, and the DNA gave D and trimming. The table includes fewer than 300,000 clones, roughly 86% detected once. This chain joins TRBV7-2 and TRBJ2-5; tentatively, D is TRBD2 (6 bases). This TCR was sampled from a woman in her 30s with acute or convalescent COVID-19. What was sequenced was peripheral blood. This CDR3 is CASSLVRGETQYF. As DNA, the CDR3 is TGTGCCAGCAGCTTAGTTCGGGGGGAGACCCAGTACTTC.